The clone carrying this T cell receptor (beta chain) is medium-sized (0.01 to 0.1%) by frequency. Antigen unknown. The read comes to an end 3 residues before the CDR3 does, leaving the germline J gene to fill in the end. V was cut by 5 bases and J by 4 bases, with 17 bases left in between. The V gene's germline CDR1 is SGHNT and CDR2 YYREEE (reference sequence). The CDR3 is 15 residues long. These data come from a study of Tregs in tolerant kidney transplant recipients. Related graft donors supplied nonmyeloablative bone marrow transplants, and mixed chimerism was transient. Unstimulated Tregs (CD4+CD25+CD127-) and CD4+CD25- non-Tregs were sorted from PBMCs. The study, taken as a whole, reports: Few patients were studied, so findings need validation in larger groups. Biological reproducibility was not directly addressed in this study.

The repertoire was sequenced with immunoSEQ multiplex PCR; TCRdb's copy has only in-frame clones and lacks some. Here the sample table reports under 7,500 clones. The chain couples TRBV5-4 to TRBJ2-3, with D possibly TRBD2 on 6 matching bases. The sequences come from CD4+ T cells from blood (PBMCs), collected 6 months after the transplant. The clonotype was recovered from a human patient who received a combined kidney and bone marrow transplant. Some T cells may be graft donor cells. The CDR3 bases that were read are TGTGCCAGCAGTCAGGAGGGCTCAAGGGCAGATACG. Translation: CASSQEGSRADT. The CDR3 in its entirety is CASSQEGSRADTQYF.